This T cell receptor (beta chain) was obtained from a study of T cells in Graves' hyperthyroidism and ophthalmopathy. Study details: Peripheral blood collection took place at initial diagnosis, before any treatment.

CDR1 SGHTA and CDR2 FQGTGA come from the germline V gene. Trimming took 9 bases from V and 2 from J, leaving 12 bases between them. The CDR3 loop spans 13 amino acids. No ophthalmopathy progression within 18 months constituted stable Graves' hyperthyroidism. Newly diagnosed hyperthyroidism patients aged 18 to 65 years had disease lasting under 2 months. This clonotype was observed at least ten times. Template material for amplifying TCR beta CDR3 regions consisted of RNA transcripts. TCR CDR3 underwent first-round RT-PCR with the HTBI primer set. TCRdb re-derived calls from the multiplex PCR reads in MiXCR, one entry per CDR3 protein. The sample shows a few hundred thousand distinct CDR3 sequences, around 14% of them seen only once.

This chain joins TRBV7-3 and TRBJ2-3; possible D gene TRBD1, 6 bases. The sequence came from a woman in her late teens or twenties with Graves' hyperthyroidism. The specimen was blood. In nucleotides, the CDR3 is TGTGCCAGTTCTAGACAGGTCACAGATACGCAGTATTTT. Protein product: CASSRQVTDTQYF.